This is a list of T cell receptor beta chains from one sample in a study of cytomegalovirus exposure and HLA in healthy donors. Sequencing was performed with immunoSEQ multiplex PCR; in TCRdb, only in-frame clones are kept and a portion is missing. The data show approximately 150,000 clones, 75% to 90% seen once. The material sequenced was PBMCs. Source of these receptors: a human donor in good health. CDR3s include the opening cysteine and the closing phenylalanine or tryptophan.

TRBJ1-5 | TRBV6-1 | CASSDIYQRKGNQPQHF
TRBJ2-7 | TRBV9 | CASSQWGGGSDEQYF
TRBJ1-1 | TRBV5-1 | CASSLNPGGTEAFF
TRBJ2-7 | TRBV11-2 | CASSLARTGGPIGYEQYF
TRBJ1-5 | TRBV10-2 | CASSERGQPIGNQPQHF
TRBJ2-1 | TRBV11-3 | CASSRLAGGLIYNEQFF
TRBJ1-6 | TRBV7-8 | CASSLVESLGGNSPLHF
TRBJ1-5 | TRBV5-1 | CASSPSGNLGNQPQHF
TRBJ2-1 | TRBV11-2 | CASSLDVRDNEQFF
TRBJ1-1 | TRBV21-1 | CASDRPVARTEAFF
TRBJ1-2 | TRBV11-3 | CASSATGGAGGYTF
TRBJ2-1 | TRBV11-3 | CASSSGLAGVDEQFF
TRBJ1-1 | TRBV5-6 | CASSRTGEITEAFF
TRBJ1-1 | TRBV14 | CASSQDPGLNTEAFF
TRBJ2-5 | TRBV7-2 | CASSLWQEETQYF
TRBJ1-4 | TRBV27 | CASSLGGTEKLFF